Listed below are T cell receptor beta chains from one sample, sequenced in a study of T cell changes during pregnancy in multiple sclerosis. Repertoires were generated with immunoSEQ multiplex PCR, while TCRdb's copy carries only in-frame clones and drops some. This table has 85,000 to 120,000 clones, about 90% appearing once. This sample comprised peripheral blood, obtained before pregnancy. The receptors shown here come from a female donor with multiple sclerosis, enrolled in a pregnancy study. Both conserved end residues are part of each CDR3.

J | V | CDR3
TRBJ1-2 | TRBV18 | CASSPQTGSYGYTF
TRBJ1-1 | TRBV11-2 | CASSLGGTANTEAFF
TRBJ1-1 | TRBV19 | CASSTTGAAFF
TRBJ2-1 | TRBV18 | CASSLRGGTPNNEQFF
TRBJ2-1 | TRBV6-5 | CASSYGLVNEQFF
TRBJ2-5 | TRBV7-6 | CASSLEAGGRETQYF
TRBJ1-1 | TRBV5-1 | CASSLGTGGRGTEAFF
TRBJ1-4 | TRBV5-1 | CASSFIAGTAEKLFF
TRBJ1-2 | TRBV19 | CASSIWSDRGPLSNYGYTF
TRBJ2-1 | TRBV10-3 | CAISLLAGGPNEQFF
TRBJ1-2 | TRBV7-9 | CASSTGTTNYGYTF
TRBJ1-3 | TRBV18 | CASSPPQGRSSGNTIYF
TRBJ2-3 | TRBV2 | CASLAGESLDTQYF
TRBJ1-2 | TRBV29-1 | CSVEDYLVTGGDYGYTF
TRBJ2-4 | TRBV19 | CASSLLRGAVAKNIQYF
TRBJ1-1 | TRBV7-8 | CASSLRGSVNTEAFF
TRBJ2-1 | TRBV29-1 | CSVETPRGSGRLSYNEQFF
TRBJ2-7 | TRBV5-8 | CASSLFTGTEQYF
TRBJ1-1 | TRBV28 | CASSKQGGGTEAFF
TRBJ1-4 | TRBV15 | CATSKNRGFNEKLFF
TRBJ2-5 | TRBV7-3 | CASSLTGLAEETQYF
TRBJ2-3 | TRBV6-1 | CASSERGGWTDTQYF
TRBJ2-5 | TRBV29-1 | CSVVVGGETQYF
TRBJ2-7 | TRBV6-1 | CASSHRAGQDEQYF
TRBJ1-1 | TRBV6-5 | CASTRGSKMNTEAFF
TRBJ1-1 | TRBV7-9 | CASSLDGQPEAFF
TRBJ2-3 | TRBV6-5 | CASSYGGGFTDTQYF
TRBJ2-7 | TRBV28 | CASSLKAFWQPGEQYF
TRBJ2-2 | TRBV28 | CASSLQTGELFF
TRBJ1-1 | TRBV27 | CASSTTGIVNTEAFF
TRBJ1-1 | TRBV7-2 | CASSPLTGYLTEAFF
TRBJ1-1 | TRBV25-1 | CASSSTGGTEAFF
TRBJ1-1 | TRBV6-6 | CASGDSLNTEAFF
TRBJ2-3 | TRBV27 | CASSLLGGTGPDTQYF
TRBJ2-2 | TRBV9 | CASSATGQHTGELFF